The clone carrying this T cell receptor beta chain was seen at least ten times. The antigen is not known. The CDR3 is made up of 15 amino acids. Germline CDR1 is SGHTA and CDR2 is FQGNSA. V lost 10 bases and J lost 8; bases outside the gene matches: 14. The data were taken from a study of T cell repertoires in cytomegalovirus infection. TCRdb used MiXCR to reprocess the reads, holding one entry per CDR3 protein. The table has 75,000 to 100,000 distinct CDR3 sequences, roughly half seen once. Here the sequenced sample was CD8+ T cells from cultured PBMCs, taken from culture after CMV antigen stimulation. V and J are TRBV7-2 and TRBJ2-1, with 10 nucleotides matching TRBD2. The receptor was isolated from a human donor in good health (CMV status not recorded). Some clones in this sample may be carry-over from other donors' samples. CDR3 region: CANLAGADHAYEQFF. CDR3 DNA: TGTGCCAACCTAGCGGGAGCCGACCACGCCTATGAGCAGTTCTTC.